These 19 T cell receptor beta chains share one sample of origin, sequenced in a study of T-cell memory formation after mild COVID-19. TCRdb recomputed calls from the 5' RACE reads with MiXCR, one row per CDR3 protein. This table holds a few hundred thousand distinct CDR3 sequences, roughly a tenth found once. Source material: PBMCs or a T cell subset sorted from them (not recorded which). The receptors derive from a man between 18 and 29 years old who had mild COVID-19 (a few samples of this study predate the infection). Cell type and time point are not known.

This clonotype was counted between two and nine times. The chain recombines TRBV6-1 with TRBJ2-1, with unresolved D. The length of the CDR3 is 15 residues. The V and J ends lost 7 bases and 10 bases respectively, with 23 bases between them. CDR1 MNHNS and CDR2 SASEGT come from the germline V gene. The CDR3 coding sequence is TGTGCCAGCACGGCCCACGCGGCGGTAAGTTGGGAGCAGTTCTTC. It yields the protein CASTAHAAVSWEQFF.

This clonotype was counted a few times. V and J are TRBV20-1 and TRBJ2-5; no clear D gene. Per germline, CDR1 DFQATT and CDR2 SNEGSKA (reference sequence). The CDR3 runs 11 residues. V lost 2 bases, J lost 5 bases, and 6 bases lay in between. The CDR3 loop reads CSARYLETQYF. The CDR3 nucleotides read TGCAGTGCTAGATACCTGGAGACCCAGTACTTC.

This clonotype occurred a few times. At one end, the junction sequence differs from germline, possibly due to a read error. CDR3 region: CASSERAAEPFF. The CDR3 region has the DNA TGTGCCAGCAGCGAAAGAGCGGCCGAGCCGTTCTTC. The V call is TRBV5-4, the J call TRBJ2-1, with D possibly TRBD2 on 5 matching bases. Per the germline V gene, CDR1 is SGHNT and CDR2 is YYREEE (reference sequence). CDR3 length equals 12 residues.

This clonotype was detected ten times or more. The chain recombines TRBV3-1 with TRBJ2-1; D unclear. Trimming took off 6 bases at V and 6 bases at J, with 9 bases between the two ends. Germline CDR1 is LGHDT and CDR2 is YNNKEL (reference sequence). The CDR3 sequence is 12 residues long. CDR3: CASSRNGNEQFF. CDR3 coding DNA: TGTGCCAGCAGTCGGAACGGCAATGAGCAGTTCTTC.

The rearrangement joins TRBV5-1 to TRBJ2-3; 8 nucleotides line up with TRBD2. With 4 bases clipped from V and 2 bases from J, the junction kept 6 bases outside the gene matches. CDR3 length: 15 residues. Germline V gives CDR1 SGHRS, CDR2 YFSETQ. In nucleotides, the CDR3 is TGCGCCAGCAGCGAAAGCGGGAGCCCCACAGATACGCAGTATTTT. Translation gives CASSESGSPTDTQYF.

J is TRBJ2-5 and V is TRBV7-2, with 7 bases aligning to TRBD2. Germline V gene lookup returns CDR1 SGHTA and CDR2 FQGNSA. Trimming at V came to 5 bases and at J to 6 bases, leaving 12 bases not matched to a gene. The CDR3 is 15 amino acids. As DNA, the CDR3 is TGTGCCAGCAGCCCCCAGATACTAGCGACTCAGACCCAGTACTTC. It yields the protein CASSPQILATQTQYF.

The chain is built from TRBV15 and TRBJ2-6; D ambiguous. Germline assignment: CDR1 LNHNV and CDR2 YYDKDF (reference sequence). The length of the CDR3 is 17 residues. V was trimmed by 5 bases and J by 0 bases, leaving 14 bases between them. CDR3 loop: CATSGRVRVSGANVLTF. CDR3 sequence (DNA): TGTGCCACCAGCGGCCGGGTCCGCGTCTCTGGGGCCAACGTCCTGACTTTC.

Many counts were recorded for this clonotype. This chain links TRBV7-9 with TRBJ2-1; 9 nucleotides match TRBD1. This CDR3 is 15 amino acids long. In germline, CDR1 is SEHNR, CDR2 FQNEAQ (reference sequence). V was clipped by 5 bases and J by 7 bases; unmatched bases: 9. CDR3 in DNA: TGTGCCAGCAGCCACGCTGGACAGGGGTGGAATGAGCAGTTCTTC. Its translation is CASSHAGQGWNEQFF.

The chain uses TRBV24-1 and TRBJ2-4; perhaps D is TRBD1 or TRBD2 (5 bases each). CDR3 length: 17 residues. Trimming shortened V by 4 bases and J by 2 bases, and 17 bases separated the two germline ends. Germline loops: CDR1 KGHDR, CDR2 SFDVKD. For the CDR3, the DNA is TGTGCCACCAGTGACTCTCGCCTTAGGGACCCCAAAAACATTCAGTACTTC. Protein sequence: CATSDSRLRDPKNIQYF.

The gene calls are TRBV6-2 or TRBV6-3 and TRBJ1-4, with D tentatively TRBD1 (6 bases). V lost 8 bases and J 8 bases, leaving 12 bases between the germline ends. The CDR3 runs 12 residues. Germline V gives CDR1 MNHEY, CDR2 SVGEGT. The CDR3 DNA reads as TGTGCCAGCGGCGGGGGCGACGAAAAACTGTTTTTT. This gives the protein CASGGGDEKLFF.

The rearrangement links TRBV5-1 to TRBJ2-6; D not certain. CDR1 and CDR2 from the germline V gene are SGHRS and YFSETQ. Trimming shortened V by 1 base and J by 0 bases, and 11 bases separated the two germline ends. This CDR3 spans 17 amino acids. CDR3 DNA sequence: TGCGCCAGCAGCTTGTCCCGGACCTACTCTGGGGCCAACGTCCTGACTTTC. This sequence encodes CASSLSRTYSGANVLTF.

This clonotype was counted between two and nine times. The chain recombines TRBV6-2 or TRBV6-3 with TRBJ1-5; TRBD1 agrees at 7 bases. CDR1 MNHEY and CDR2 SVGEGT come from the germline V gene. The CDR3 covers 15 residues. Losses at the gene ends were 6 bases for V and 3 bases for J; bases not matched to a gene: 8. This CDR3 is CASRSPGQNNQPQHF. CDR3 DNA: TGTGCCAGCAGATCACCGGGACAGAACAATCAGCCCCAGCATTTT.

In its sample, this clonotype was seen a few times. The chain couples TRBV6-1 to TRBJ2-1; D possibly uses TRBD1 or TRBD2 (6 bases each). Germline values: CDR1 MNHNS, CDR2 SASEGT. V dropped 4 bases and J dropped 8 bases, with 15 bases sitting between them. The CDR3 totals 14 residues. CDR3 in DNA: TGTGCCAGCAGTGGATCCGGGGGCTGGGATGAGCAGTTCTTC. Protein: CASSGSGGWDEQFF.

The table lists this clonotype with a few counts. The chain combines TRBV5-1 with TRBJ2-5; no definite D call. V was clipped by 2 bases and J by 1 base, with 9 bases between them. CDR1 is SGHRS and CDR2 is YFSETQ in the germline V gene. The CDR3 is 14 amino acids. In DNA, the CDR3 is TGCGCCAGCAGCTTTGGAAGGGCCCAAGAGACCCAGTACTTC. It encodes CASSFGRAQETQYF.

The chain uses TRBV7-2 and TRBJ2-2; D may correspond to TRBD1 or TRBD2 (5 bases each). CDR1 is SGHTA, CDR2 FQGNSA, per germline. The CDR3 sequence is 14 residues long. The V gene lost 6 bases and the J gene lost 3 bases, with 11 bases spanning the gap. The CDR3 nucleotides are TGTGCCAGCAGTACCGGGGCCTACACCGGGGAGCTGTTTTTT. It is translated as CASSTGAYTGELFF.

As for this clonotype: A read error is likely, as this CDR3 ends without the conserved phenylalanine or tryptophan. The chain has TRBV7-9 and TRBJ1-2; D gene uncertain. The V and J ends lost 5 bases and 8 bases respectively, with 15 bases between them. CDR3 length equals 13 residues. CDR1 is SEHNR, CDR2 FQNEAQ, per germline (reference sequence). CDR3 sequence reads: CASSTEPLRGYTL. The CDR3 DNA reads as TGTGCCAGCAGCACGGAGCCGCTACGAGGCTACACCCTC.

The genes are TRBV5-1 and TRBJ1-1, with 9 bases identical to TRBD1. CDR1 and CDR2 (germline): SGHRS, YFSETQ. The CDR3 runs to 17 residues. V trimming: 0 bases; J trimming: 6 bases; junction bases outside the gene matches: 12. The CDR3 spells CASSLGNSGQGGSEAFF. The CDR3 nucleotides are TGCGCCAGCAGCTTGGGCAATTCGGGACAGGGAGGATCTGAAGCTTTCTTT.

To note about this clonotype: Compared with germline, one end of the junction differs, possibly owing to a read error. The rearrangement joins TRBV7-9 to TRBJ2-1; maybe TRBD1 (6 bases). The CDR3 loop spans 16 amino acids. The germline CDR1 and CDR2 sequences are SEHNR and FQNEAQ (reference sequence). The CDR3 nucleotides are TGTGCCAGCTGGAAACCCGGGTCAGGGGAGTACAGTGAGCAGTTCTTC. Protein: CASWKPGSGEYSEQFF.

The chain carries TRBV5-4 and TRBJ1-5, with D possibly matching TRBD1 (6 bases). The V end was cut by 2 bases, the J end by 5 bases, with 17 bases between. Germline V lookup: CDR1 SGHNT, CDR2 YYREEE (reference sequence). CDR3 size: 16 residues. DNA for the CDR3: TGTGCCAGCAGCTTTCAATCCGGGGAGGGGGATCAGCCCCAGCATTTT. It encodes CASSFQSGEGDQPQHF. The variable domain in full, completed from reference TRBV5-4 and TRBJ1-5, reads ETGVTQSPTHLIKTRGQQVTLRCSSQSGHNTVSWYQQALGQGPQFIFQYYREEENGRGNFPPRFSGLQFPNYSSELNVNALELDDSALYLCASSFQSGEGDQPQHFGDGTRLSIL.